One and the same sample provided the 8 T cell receptor beta chains below, sequenced in a study of blood T cell repertoires in COVID-19. TCRdb keeps only in-frame clones here, not all; method: immunoSEQ multiplex PCR. The sample includes about 15,000 clones, roughly nine tenths of them seen just once. The sample consisted of peripheral blood. All receptors derive from a human donor in a cohort sampled during active COVID-19.

This sequence joins TRBV19 and TRBJ1-2; the D is unclear. The CDR3 covers 12 residues. From germline, CDR1 is LNHDA and CDR2 SQIVND (reference sequence). V was pared by 1 base and J by 6 bases, with 6 bases between. DNA of the CDR3: TGTGCCAGTAGTATAGCAGCGAATGGCTACACCTTC. Residues: CASSIAANGYTF.

This clone is a singleton in its sample. The V and J genes are TRBV19 and TRBJ2-2; 8 nucleotides line up with TRBD1. V was clipped by 4 bases and J by 0 bases; unmatched bases: 4. The CDR3 totals 16 residues. CDR1 and CDR2 from the germline V gene are LNHDA and SQIVND (reference sequence). The CDR3 DNA reads TGTGCCAGTAGTACCTTGGGACAGGCGAACACCGGGGAGCTGTTTTTT. Translated: CASSTLGQANTGELFF.

DNA for the CDR3: TGCGCCAGCAGCTTGAGTGGCACCTTGAACACTGAAGCTTTCTTT. Its protein is CASSLSGTLNTEAFF. The rearrangement joins TRBV5-1 to TRBJ1-1; D is uncertain. V was clipped by 1 base and J by 0 bases, with 10 bases between them. CDR1 and CDR2 from the germline V gene are SGHRS and YFSETQ. The CDR3 sequence is 15 residues long.

This chain joins TRBV4-1 and TRBJ2-7; 9 bases are a match to TRBD1. Germline CDR1 reads MGHRA; CDR2 reads YSYEKL. This CDR3 has 17 residues. J lost 5 bases, V lost 0 bases, and 11 bases had no gene match. DNA of the CDR3: TGCGCCAGCAGCCAAGATCATATTGGGACAGGGACGAACGAGCAGTACTTC. It encodes CASSQDHIGTGTNEQYF.

The V gene is TRBV10-2, the J gene TRBJ2-3; D may be TRBD2 (6 bases). This CDR3 spans 15 amino acids. The V gene lost 10 bases and the J gene lost 1 base, with 18 bases spanning the gap. Germline CDR1 is WSHSY and CDR2 is SAAADI. The DNA of the CDR3 is TGCGCCACCATCGAGGGTCCTAGCGGCACAGATACGCAGTATTTT. Protein: CATIEGPSGTDTQYF.

V is TRBV19 and J is TRBJ2-2; D remains ambiguous. From germline, CDR1 is LNHDA and CDR2 SQIVND (reference sequence). The CDR3 extends over 14 amino acids. V was clipped by 2 bases and J by 1 base, with 5 bases between them. The CDR3 region has the DNA TGTGCCAGTAGTATAATTAGGAACACCGGGGAGCTGTTTTTT. Its protein product is CASSIIRNTGELFF.

The CDR3 region is CASSSLSGANQETQYF. CDR3 nucleotides: TGCGCCAGCAGCTCCCTGAGCGGGGCTAACCAAGAGACCCAGTACTTC. The chain joins TRBV5-1 to TRBJ2-5; 7 bases are shared with TRBD2. The CDR3 consists of 16 residues. The J segment lost 0 bases and the V segment lost 3 bases, leaving 8 bases of the junction unmatched. The germline gives CDR1 SGHRS, CDR2 YFSETQ.

The chain uses TRBV6-5 and TRBJ1-1; TRBD1 agrees at 7 bases. CDR1 and CDR2 from the germline V gene are MNHEY and SVGAGI. The ends lost 6 bases at V and 3 bases at J; junction bases unmatched: 1. This CDR3 region has 12 residues. The CDR3 DNA is TGTGCCAGCAGAGACAGGGACACTGAAGCTTTCTTT. Translation gives CASRDRDTEAFF.